These 28 T cell receptor beta chains were all obtained from the same sample, sequenced in a study of glioma-infiltrating T cells after dendritic cell vaccination. The time point denotes: after dendritic cell vaccination, including at tumor progression/relapse. Profiled with immunoSEQ multiplex PCR; TCRdb holds only in-frame clones, not every one. The sample records 85,000 to 100,000 clones, around four fifths being singletons. Source: blood, taken after dendritic cell vaccination. The receptors were sampled from a human donor with glioblastoma.

Notes on this clone: Other nucleotide sequences from this sample produce the same CDR3. The rearrangement joins TRBV6-5 to TRBJ2-7, with D tentatively TRBD2 (6 bases). V shed 5 bases and J shed 1 base, with 12 bases lying between them. The CDR3 length is 14 residues. Germline values: CDR1 MNHEY, CDR2 SVGAGI. The CDR3 region has the DNA TGTGCCAGCAGTACCGGGACTGGATCCTACGAGCAGTACTTC. It yields the protein CASSTGTGSYEQYF.

The chain has TRBV6-4 and TRBJ2-1; 9 bases fit TRBD1. Germline trimming cut 5 bases from V and 8 bases from J; bases unmatched to any gene: 19. The CDR3 spans 18 residues. The germline V gene encodes CDR1 MRHNA and CDR2 SNTAGT. CDR3 sequence: CASSKGDRPRDRVDEQFF. DNA of the CDR3: TGTGCCAGCAGTAAGGGGGACCGACCTCGGGACAGGGTCGATGAGCAGTTCTTC.

V gene TRBV19 combines with J gene TRBJ2-7; D gene ambiguous. The CDR3 contains 13 residues. CDR1 is LNHDA, CDR2 SQIVND, per germline (reference sequence). V shed 6 bases and J shed 3 bases, with 12 bases lying between them. The DNA for the CDR3 is TGTGCCAGTAGCCCAGATCCCCGCTACGAGCAGTACTTC. Protein: CASSPDPRYEQYF.

V is TRBV6-5 and J is TRBJ2-3, with no clear D. The CDR3 consists of 14 residues. Trimming stripped 1 base from V and 3 bases from J, with 8 bases between. The germline V gene encodes CDR1 MNHEY and CDR2 SVGAGI. The CDR3 nucleotides read TGTGCCAGCAGTTACTACTCCGGGACAGATACGCAGTATTTT. This translates into CASSYYSGTDTQYF.

The chain recombines TRBV6-1 with TRBJ2-6, with a tentative D call TRBD1 (7 bases). With 6 bases removed from V and 1 base from J, the gap between germline ends came to 10 bases. This CDR3 is built from 15 residues. The germline gives CDR1 MNHNS, CDR2 SASEGT. CDR3 bases: TGTGCCAGCAGGGAGGGGGCTTCTGGGGCCAACGTCCTGACTTTC. It encodes CASREGASGANVLTF.

J is TRBJ2-7 and V is TRBV2; D is possibly TRBD1 (5 bases). The CDR3 length is 12 residues. Trimming pared 1 base from V and 10 bases from J, leaving 11 bases between. Germline V gene lookup returns CDR1 SNHLY and CDR2 FYNNEI. CDR3 nucleotides: TGTGCCAGCAGTGAAGGGACATACGGACAGTACGTC. Its translation: CASSEGTYGQYV.

The V gene is TRBV19, the J gene TRBJ2-7; perhaps TRBD2 as D (7 bases). The V end lost 4 bases, the J end lost 3 bases, and 13 bases lay between the germline ends. The CDR3 extends over 14 amino acids. The germline gives CDR1 LNHDA, CDR2 SQIVND (reference sequence). For the CDR3, the DNA is TGTGCCAGTAGTAGGGGGGGGCAAAACTACGAGCAGTACTTC. Encoded protein: CASSRGGQNYEQYF.

On this clone: This same CDR3 is encoded by further DNA sequences in the sample. The J gene is TRBJ1-1, the V gene TRBV5-1; 9 bases line up with TRBD1. The CDR3 totals 12 residues. Germline CDR1 and CDR2: SGHRS and YFSETQ. V lost 4 bases to trimming and J lost 7 bases; unmatched junction nucleotides: 2. CDR3 coding DNA: TGCGCCAGCAGCAGGGACAGGGATGAAGCTTTCTTT. Translating gives CASSRDRDEAFF.

The chain links TRBV9 to TRBJ2-3; perhaps TRBD1 as D (5 bases). This CDR3 is built from 16 residues. From germline, CDR1 is SGDLS and CDR2 YYNGEE. Between the trimmed V and J ends, which lost 3 bases and 0 bases, there was a span of 14 bases. The CDR3 here is CASSAFRALSTDTQYF. CDR3 sequence (DNA): TGTGCCAGCAGCGCGTTCAGGGCCCTGAGCACAGATACGCAGTATTTT.

The gene calls are TRBV7-9 and TRBJ2-7, with 8 positions matching TRBD1. This CDR3 region has 19 residues. Germline CDR1 and CDR2: SEHNR and FQNEAQ (reference sequence). Trimming at V came to 5 bases and at J to 3 bases, leaving 21 bases not matched to a gene. This chain's CDR3 is CASSADYSGRGTGLYEQYF. The CDR3 region has the DNA TGTGCCAGCAGCGCCGACTATTCGGGGAGAGGGACAGGCCTCTACGAGCAGTACTTC.

The chain has TRBV5-6 and TRBJ2-5; TRBD1 agrees at 7 bases. V lost 4 bases, J lost 7 bases, and 7 bases stayed unmatched. Germline CDR1 and CDR2: SGHDT and YYEEEE. This CDR3 is 13 amino acids long. CDR3 in amino acids: CASSQGVPRTQYF. The CDR3 bases are TGTGCCAGCAGCCAGGGGGTCCCCCGGACCCAGTACTTC.

The chain has TRBV5-1 and TRBJ2-1; 14 bases line up with TRBD2. The V gene end was trimmed by 0 bases and the J gene end by 6 bases; junction bases not matched to a gene: 2. CDR3 length: 16 residues. Germline V gene data show CDR1 as SGHRS and CDR2 as YFSETQ. The CDR3: CASSLDGTSGGNEQFF. The CDR3 bases are TGCGCCAGCAGCTTGGATGGGACTAGCGGGGGCAATGAGCAGTTCTTC.

This clone showed up just a few times. This chain links TRBV2 with TRBJ1-1; 7 bases are shared with TRBD1. CDR1 and CDR2 from the germline V gene are SNHLY and FYNNEI. J was trimmed by 2 bases and V by 4 bases; bases with no gene match: 7. The length of the CDR3 is 15 residues. CDR3 coding DNA: TGTGCCAGCAGTGGGAACAGGGGCAGCAACACTGAAGCTTTCTTT. It is translated as CASSGNRGSNTEAFF.

In nucleotides, the CDR3 is TGTGCCAGTAGTATAAATCTAGCGAGTCGCAATGAGCAGTTCTTC. Translation gives CASSINLASRNEQFF. The chain uses TRBV19 and TRBJ2-1, with D possibly matching TRBD2 (6 bases). CDR1 is LNHDA and CDR2 is SQIVND in the germline V gene (reference sequence). The CDR3 sequence is 15 residues long. V was pared by 2 bases and J by 6 bases, with 14 bases between.

This rearrangement joins TRBV5-6 to TRBJ2-1; D is unclear. Looked up from germline, CDR1 is SGHDT and CDR2 is YYEEEE. The V gene lost 0 bases and the J gene lost 6 bases, with 4 bases spanning the gap. This CDR3 comprises 12 residues. In DNA, the CDR3 is TGTGCCAGCAGCTTGGTCTCCAATGAGCAGTTCTTC. This codes for CASSLVSNEQFF. The full variable domain, its missing parts supplied by reference TRBV5-6 and TRBJ2-1, is DAGVTQSPTHLIKTRGQQVTLRCSPKSGHDTVSWYQQALGQGPQFIFQYYEEEERQRGNFPDRFSGHQFPNYSSELNVNALLLGDSALYLCASSLVSNEQFFGPGTRLTVL.

This chain joins TRBV7-6 and TRBJ1-3, with a weak D call TRBD1 (5 bases). Germline V gene sequence: CDR1 SGHVS, CDR2 FNYEAQ. The V and J ends lost 0 bases and 4 bases respectively, with 10 bases between them. The CDR3 is 15 amino acids. CDR3 region: CASSLAGGDGNTIYF. In nucleotides, the CDR3 is TGTGCCAGCAGCTTAGCTGGGGGGGACGGAAACACCATATATTTT.

This clone showed up just a few times. The chain is built from TRBV5-1 and TRBJ2-2; no firm D call. V was shortened by 4 bases and J by 5 bases, with 15 bases between the two germline ends. CDR1 SGHRS and CDR2 YFSETQ come from the germline V gene. The CDR3 is made up of 15 amino acids. CDR3 nucleotide sequence: TGCGCCAGCAGCGTGAGCACTGCGGCTACCGGGGAGCTGTTTTTT. Its protein is CASSVSTAATGELFF.

The chain couples TRBV29-1 to TRBJ1-2; the match to TRBD1 covers 8 bases. This CDR3 is 12 amino acids long. Germline V gene lookup returns CDR1 SQVTM and CDR2 ANQGSEA. The junction had 3 bases not matched to a gene; V was cut back by 6 bases and J by 3 bases. CDR3 DNA: TGCAGCGTCCAGGGGGCGGACTATGGCTACACCTTC. It translates to CSVQGADYGYTF.

The chain couples TRBV29-1 to TRBJ1-2; 7 nucleotides align to TRBD1. The CDR3 has 15 amino acids. The V segment lost 1 base and the J segment 0 bases; nucleotides outside the gene matches: 5. Germline loops: CDR1 SQVTM, CDR2 ANQGSEA. CDR3 region: CSVEADRVPNYGYTF. CDR3 in DNA: TGCAGCGTTGAAGCCGACAGGGTCCCTAACTATGGCTACACCTTC. Together with reference TRBV29-1 and TRBJ1-2, the CDR3 gives the full variable domain: SAVISQKPSRDICQRGTSLTIQCQVDSQVTMMFWYRQQPGQSLTLIATANQGSEATYESGFVIDKFPISRPNLTFSTLTVSNMSPEDSSIYLCSVEADRVPNYGYTFGSGTRLTVV.

The chain links TRBV5-1 to TRBJ2-7; the match to TRBD1 covers 10 bases. CDR1 is SGHRS, CDR2 YFSETQ, per germline. There are 14 residues in the CDR3. V trimming: 4 bases; J trimming: 5 bases; junction bases outside the gene matches: 6. In DNA form, the CDR3 reads TGCGCCAGCAGCCCGGGACAGGGGTTGGACGAGCAGTACGTC. Translating gives CASSPGQGLDEQYV.

V usage is TRBV2 and J usage is TRBJ2-7; 7 bases fit TRBD2. Per the germline V gene, CDR1 is SNHLY and CDR2 is FYNNEI. This CDR3 has 16 residues. V trimming: 2 bases; J trimming: 0 bases; junction bases outside the gene matches: 7. The CDR3 nucleotides read TGTGCCAGCAGTGAAATCGGCGGGGGAAGCTCCTACGAGCAGTACGTC. This codes for CASSEIGGGSSYEQYV.

The V and J genes are TRBV29-1 and TRBJ1-1; no reliable D call. The CDR3 is 11 residues long. V was trimmed by 7 bases and J by 7 bases, leaving 13 bases between them. CDR1 and CDR2 (germline): SQVTM, ANQGSEA. The CDR3 DNA reads TGCAGCGCCGGGAGGACGGGTGAAGCTTTCTTT. Residues: CSAGRTGEAFF. Full variable domain (rest looked up from reference TRBV29-1 and TRBJ1-1): SAVISQKPSRDICQRGTSLTIQCQVDSQVTMMFWYRQQPGQSLTLIATANQGSEATYESGFVIDKFPISRPNLTFSTLTVSNMSPEDSSIYLCSAGRTGEAFFGQGTRLTVV.

The gene calls are TRBV5-1 and TRBJ2-2, with 8 bases aligning to TRBD1. The CDR3 has 14 amino acids. J was trimmed by 3 bases and V by 7 bases; bases with no gene match: 5. Germline CDR1 and CDR2: SGHRS and YFSETQ. CDR3 amino acids: CASSYRGYTGELFF. The CDR3 bases are TGCGCCAGCTCATACAGGGGGTACACCGGGGAGCTGTTTTTT.

This chain uses TRBV2 with TRBJ1-2; D is uncertain. V lost 6 bases and J 5 bases, leaving 19 bases between the germline ends. The CDR3 runs 15 residues. The V gene's germline CDR1 is SNHLY and CDR2 FYNNEI. The CDR3 is CASSAPGSTGYGYTF. The CDR3 nucleotides read TGTGCCAGCAGCGCCCCGGGTTCGACGGGGTATGGCTACACCTTC.

V is TRBV6-1 and J is TRBJ1-5; weak D call: TRBD1 (5 bases). CDR1 MNHNS and CDR2 SASEGT come from the germline V gene. Trimming pared 7 bases from V and 2 bases from J, leaving 9 bases between. The CDR3 is 13 residues long. CDR3 coding DNA: TGTGCCAGCATCGCACAGGGCAATCAGCCCCAGCATTTT. This sequence encodes CASIAQGNQPQHF.

The chain recombines TRBV28 with TRBJ1-2; D is unresolved. The germline V gene encodes CDR1 MDHEN and CDR2 SYDVKM. The CDR3 has 12 residues. Trimming removed 4 bases at V and 5 bases at J, with 8 bases between. CDR3: CASSYSSYGYTF. For the CDR3, the DNA is TGTGCCAGCAGTTACAGCTCTTATGGCTACACCTTC.

The chain employs TRBV5-4 and TRBJ2-1; the D gene is possibly TRBD1 (6 bases). This CDR3 comprises 14 residues. The germline V gene encodes CDR1 SGHNT and CDR2 YYREEE (reference sequence). V was pared by 4 bases and J by 6 bases, with 14 bases between. The CDR3 bases are TGTGCCAGCAGCACCGGGACATGGGCCAATGAGCAGTTCTTC. Residues: CASSTGTWANEQFF.

The V call is TRBV15, the J call TRBJ2-1, with 8 bases lining up with TRBD2. After removal of 4 bases from V and 1 base from J, the junction contained 9 bases not matched to a gene. CDR3 size: 17 residues. Germline V gene sequence: CDR1 LNHNV, CDR2 YYDKDF (reference sequence). CDR3 bases: TGTGCCACCAGCACAGGATACGGGGGGGGATCCTACAATGAGCAGTTCTTC. As protein: CATSTGYGGGSYNEQFF.